The 14 T cell receptor beta chains below were found in one sample sequenced in a study of T cell responses to AZD1222 COVID-19 vaccine. Assay: immunoSEQ multiplex PCR; the TCRdb copy retains only in-frame clones and omits some. The sample contains fewer than 150,000 clones, roughly 90% of which appear only once. This material consisted of peripheral blood, taken 28 days after the second AZD1222 dose. The receptors come from an adult who received the AZD1222 COVID-19 vaccine.

The gene calls are TRBV3-1 (or the pseudogene TRBV3-2) and TRBJ2-3; 12 positions agree with TRBD2. The CDR3 covers 17 residues. Germline V gene data show CDR1 as LGHDT and CDR2 as YNNKEL (reference sequence). V was pared by 1 base and J by 3 bases, with 5 bases of the junction left unmatched. The CDR3 DNA reads TGTGCCAGCAGCCAAGGACTAGCGGGAGTAAGGACAGATACGCAGTATTTT. The encoded protein is CASSQGLAGVRTDTQYF.

The V gene is TRBV2, the J gene TRBJ1-1; D is unclear. CDR3 length equals 14 residues. Trimming shortened V by 7 bases and J by 1 base, and 13 bases separated the two germline ends. Germline V gene sequence: CDR1 SNHLY, CDR2 FYNNEI. The CDR3 loop is CASTQINSNTEAFF. CDR3 in DNA: TGTGCCAGCACACAAATAAACTCGAACACTGAAGCTTTCTTT.

This clone has more than one count but fewer than ten. This chain joins TRBV5-8 and TRBJ1-1, with unresolved D. Germline CDR1 reads SGHTS; CDR2 reads YDEGEE. This CDR3 has 14 amino acids. Trimming pared 3 bases from V and 0 bases from J, leaving 9 bases between. CDR3 sequence: CASSWEDMNTEAFF. CDR3 DNA: TGTGCCAGCAGCTGGGAAGATATGAACACTGAAGCTTTCTTT.

The rearrangement uses TRBV5-1 and TRBJ2-7; D tentatively fits TRBD1 or TRBD2 (6 bases each). Germline V CDR1 and CDR2: SGHRS, YFSETQ. Trimming pared 0 bases from V and 3 bases from J, leaving 10 bases between. The CDR3 is 14 amino acids. For the CDR3, the DNA is TGCGCCAGCAGCTTGGTAGGGGGGAACTACGAGCAGTACTTC. Translation: CASSLVGGNYEQYF.

V usage is TRBV5-6 and J usage is TRBJ1-1; 7 positions agree with TRBD1. This CDR3 contains 18 residues. J gave up 3 bases and V 2 bases, and 16 bases lay outside the gene matches. From germline, CDR1 is SGHDT and CDR2 YYEEEE. As DNA, the CDR3 is TGTGCCAGCAGCTTCGAAGACAGGGTATCAGTCTTGGACACTGAAGCTTTCTTT. It is translated as CASSFEDRVSVLDTEAFF.

Judged by abundance, this clone is medium-sized. V usage is TRBV4-1 and J usage is TRBJ2-1, with 7 positions matching TRBD2. The CDR3 contains 15 residues. V was pared by 1 base and J by 4 bases, with 4 bases of the junction left unmatched. Germline V gene data show CDR1 as MGHRA and CDR2 as YSYEKL. CDR3: CASSQASGAYNEQFF. The CDR3 DNA reads TGCGCCAGCAGCCAAGCGAGCGGGGCTTACAATGAGCAGTTCTTC.

The chain combines TRBV6-4 with TRBJ1-5; 7 bases map to TRBD1. Per the germline V gene, CDR1 is MRHNA and CDR2 is SNTAGT. Trimming cost V 7 bases and J 2 bases; bases outside gene matches: 5. CDR3 length: 14 amino acids. The CDR3 nucleotides read TGTGCCAGCACCCAAACAGGGGGCAATCAGCCCCAGCATTTT. Translating it yields CASTQTGGNQPQHF.

The chain employs TRBV29-1 and TRBJ1-2, with D tentatively TRBD1 (5 bases). Trimming shortened V by 2 bases and J by 5 bases, and 18 bases separated the two germline ends. CDR1 and CDR2 from the germline V gene are SQVTM and ANQGSEA. There are 15 residues in the CDR3. In nucleotides, the CDR3 is TGCAGCGTTGAACGGTCTGAGGGACGGAGTTATGGCTACACCTTC. Residues: CSVERSEGRSYGYTF. Variable domain in full (rest from reference TRBV29-1 and TRBJ1-2): SAVISQKPSRDICQRGTSLTIQCQVDSQVTMMFWYRQQPGQSLTLIATANQGSEATYESGFVIDKFPISRPNLTFSTLTVSNMSPEDSSIYLCSVERSEGRSYGYTFGSGTRLTVV.

This clone was counted a single time. The V gene is TRBV28, the J gene TRBJ2-3, with D perhaps matching TRBD1 (6 bases). The CDR3 consists of 16 residues. Germline V gives CDR1 MDHEN, CDR2 SYDVKM. Trimming left V 5 bases short and J 2 bases short, with 17 bases between. The CDR3 is CASSTGTPRNTDTQYF. The CDR3 coding sequence is TGTGCCAGCAGTACCGGGACACCGAGAAACACAGATACGCAGTATTTT.

This chain joins TRBV6-6 and TRBJ1-6; the D is unclear. This CDR3 comprises 15 residues. The V and J ends lost 6 bases and 10 bases respectively, with 19 bases between them. The germline V gene encodes CDR1 MNHNY and CDR2 SVGAGI (reference sequence). CDR3 DNA: TGTGCCAGCAGCCTTGCACGGACTATGTACTCACCCCTCCACTTT. Its translation is CASSLARTMYSPLHF.

The chain joins TRBV28 to TRBJ1-2, with D perhaps matching TRBD1 (5 bases). Germline values: CDR1 MDHEN, CDR2 SYDVKM. The CDR3 consists of 13 residues. Trimming took off 5 bases at V and 6 bases at J, with 13 bases between the two ends. Here the CDR3 reads CASSPQGYNGYTF. The CDR3 region has the DNA TGTGCCAGCAGTCCCCAGGGATATAATGGCTACACCTTC.

V is TRBV2 and J is TRBJ2-1; possibly TRBD2 for D (7 bases). Germline assignment: CDR1 SNHLY and CDR2 FYNNEI. Trimming took 6 bases from V and 10 from J, leaving 10 bases between them. This CDR3 has 11 amino acids. The CDR3 DNA follows: TGTGCCAGCAGAGGGGGGGGAGAGCAGTTCTTC. This translates into CASRGGGEQFF.

The chain carries TRBV7-8 and TRBJ1-5, with 8 bases identical to TRBD1. The CDR3 spans 16 residues. Germline V gene sequence: CDR1 SGHVS, CDR2 FQNEAQ. Trimming cost V 2 bases and J 3 bases; bases outside gene matches: 6. This CDR3 reads CASSLMGQALNQPQHF. The CDR3 DNA sequence: TGTGCCAGCAGCTTAATGGGACAGGCCCTCAATCAGCCCCAGCATTTT.

This rearrangement joins TRBV5-1 to TRBJ1-5; perhaps TRBD1 as D (5 bases). This CDR3 has 14 residues. CDR1 SGHRS and CDR2 YFSETQ come from the germline V gene. Trimming cost V 4 bases and J 5 bases, with 13 bases left between them. CDR3 region: CASSTGTGYQPQHF. DNA of the CDR3: TGCGCCAGCAGCACTGGGACCGGTTATCAGCCCCAGCATTTT. Filled out from reference TRBV5-1 and TRBJ1-5, the complete variable domain reads KAGVTQTPRYLIKTRGQQVTLSCSPISGHRSVSWYQQTPGQGLQFLFEYFSETQRNKGNFPGRFSGRQFSNSRSEMNVSTLELGDSALYLCASSTGTGYQPQHFGDGTRLSIL.